The entry that follows covers one TCR beta chain sequence. As yet, its antigen is unknown. This record comes from a study of persistence of HIV-infected CD4 T cells. Study-level background: Two participants gave one leukapheresis sample; others gave up to about 180 mL blood repeatedly.

The immunoSEQ assay was version 4, run in survey mode. Here immunoSEQ multiplex PCR was the method, and the copy in TCRdb shows in-frame clones only, minus some. Here the sample spans fewer than 35,000 clones, roughly 82% being singletons. Stimulation used 8 to 10 ug/mL lysate from CMV-infected fibroblasts. CD40L-negative CD69-negative CD45RO-high memory CD4+ T cells were sorted as populations depleted of antigen-responding cells. For at least 4 years, plasma HIV-1 RNA was undetectable (<50 copies/mL). Donors had CD4+ T cell counts above 400 cells/uL and were CMV-seropositive. This CDR3 region has 15 residues. Germline trimming cut 5 bases from V and 14 bases from J; bases unmatched to any gene: 13. Germline CDR1 reads LNHDA; CDR2 reads SQIVND (reference sequence).

This chain uses TRBV19 with TRBJ2-4, with 12 positions matching TRBD1. The sequenced sample was CD4+ T cells sorted from PBMCs after 18-hour stimulation, obtained from a patient who received antiretroviral therapy. This clonotype was sampled from an adult woman with HIV who was CMV-seropositive. This CDR3 reads CASSPSGTGGVWKYF. Written as DNA, the CDR3 is TGTGCCAGTAGTCCTTCCGGGACAGGGGGCGTCTGGAAGTACTTC.